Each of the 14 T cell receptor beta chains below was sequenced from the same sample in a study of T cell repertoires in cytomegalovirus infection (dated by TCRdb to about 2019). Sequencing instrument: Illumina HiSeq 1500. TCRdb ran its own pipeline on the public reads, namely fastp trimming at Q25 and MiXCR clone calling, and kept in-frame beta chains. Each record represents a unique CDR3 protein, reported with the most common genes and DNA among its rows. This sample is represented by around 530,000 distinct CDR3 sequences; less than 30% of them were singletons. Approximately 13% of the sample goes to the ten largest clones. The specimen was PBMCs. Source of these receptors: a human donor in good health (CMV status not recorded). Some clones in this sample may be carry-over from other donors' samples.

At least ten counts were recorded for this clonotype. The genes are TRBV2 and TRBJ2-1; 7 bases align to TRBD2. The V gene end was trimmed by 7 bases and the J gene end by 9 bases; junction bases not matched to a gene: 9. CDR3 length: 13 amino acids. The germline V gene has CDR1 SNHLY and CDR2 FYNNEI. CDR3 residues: CASMLSGEGEQFF. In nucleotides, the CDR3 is TGTGCCAGCATGTTATCCGGGGAGGGTGAGCAGTTCTTC.

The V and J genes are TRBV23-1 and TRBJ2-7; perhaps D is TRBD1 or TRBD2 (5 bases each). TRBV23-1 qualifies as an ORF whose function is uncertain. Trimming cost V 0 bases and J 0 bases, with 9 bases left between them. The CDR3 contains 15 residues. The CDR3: CASSQSVGDSYEQYF. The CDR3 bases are TGCGCCAGCAGTCAATCAGTGGGGGACTCCTACGAGCAGTACTTC.

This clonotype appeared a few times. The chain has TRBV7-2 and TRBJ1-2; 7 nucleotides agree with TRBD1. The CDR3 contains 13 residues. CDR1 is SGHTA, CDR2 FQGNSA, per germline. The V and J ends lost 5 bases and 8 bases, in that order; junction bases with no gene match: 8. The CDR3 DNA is TGTGCCAGCAGCCCGGGACAGATGAGCGGCTACACCTTC. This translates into CASSPGQMSGYTF.

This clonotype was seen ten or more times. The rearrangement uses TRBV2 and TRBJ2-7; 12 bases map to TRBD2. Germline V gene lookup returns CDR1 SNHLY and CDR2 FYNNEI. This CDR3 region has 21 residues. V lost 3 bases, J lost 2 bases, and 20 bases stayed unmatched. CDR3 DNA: TGTGCCAGCAGTGATCATTTTATAGTCCGACTAGCGGGAGTAAGAACCTACGAGCAGTACGTC. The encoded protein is CASSDHFIVRLAGVRTYEQYV.

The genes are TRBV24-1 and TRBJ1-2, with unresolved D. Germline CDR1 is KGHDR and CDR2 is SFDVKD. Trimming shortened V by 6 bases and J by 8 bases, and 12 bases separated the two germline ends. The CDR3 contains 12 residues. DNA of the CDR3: TGTGCCACCAGTCAAGGGAACAGCGGCTACACCTTC. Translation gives CATSQGNSGYTF.

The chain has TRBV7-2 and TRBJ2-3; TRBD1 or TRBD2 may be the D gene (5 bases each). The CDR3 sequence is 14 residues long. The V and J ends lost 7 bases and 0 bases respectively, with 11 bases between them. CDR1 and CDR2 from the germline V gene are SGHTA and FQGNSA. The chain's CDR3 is CASIPGLSTDTQYF. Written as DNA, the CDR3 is TGTGCCAGCATCCCGGGGCTCAGCACAGATACGCAGTATTTT.

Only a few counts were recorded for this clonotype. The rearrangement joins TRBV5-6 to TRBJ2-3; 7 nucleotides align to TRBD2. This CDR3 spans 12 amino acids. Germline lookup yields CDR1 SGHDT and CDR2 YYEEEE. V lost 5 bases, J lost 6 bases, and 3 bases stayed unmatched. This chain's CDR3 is CASRLGRDTQYF. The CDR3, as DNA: TGTGCCAGCAGACTCGGGAGGGATACGCAGTATTTT.

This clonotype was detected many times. The CDR3 sequence: CASSGMRPTGRNYGYTF. DNA of the CDR3: TGTGCCAGCAGCGGTATGCGGCCAACAGGGAGAAACTATGGCTACACCTTC. V usage is TRBV7-2 and J usage is TRBJ1-2, with D perhaps matching TRBD1 (6 bases). CDR1 SGHTA and CDR2 FQGNSA come from the germline V gene. V was pared by 5 bases and J by 2 bases, with 21 bases between. CDR3 size: 17 residues.

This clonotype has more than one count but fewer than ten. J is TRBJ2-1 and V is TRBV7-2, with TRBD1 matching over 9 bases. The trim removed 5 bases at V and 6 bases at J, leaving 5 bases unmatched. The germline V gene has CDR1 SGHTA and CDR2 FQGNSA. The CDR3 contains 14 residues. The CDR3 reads CASSLRTGVNEQFF. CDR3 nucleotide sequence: TGTGCCAGCAGCCTCCGGACAGGGGTCAATGAGCAGTTCTTC.

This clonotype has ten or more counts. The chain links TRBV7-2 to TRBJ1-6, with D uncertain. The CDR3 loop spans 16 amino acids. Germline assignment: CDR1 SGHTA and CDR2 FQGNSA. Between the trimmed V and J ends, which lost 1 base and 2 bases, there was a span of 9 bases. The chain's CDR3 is CASSLVWETYNSPLHF. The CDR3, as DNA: TGTGCCAGCAGCTTAGTTTGGGAAACCTATAATTCACCCCTCCACTTT.

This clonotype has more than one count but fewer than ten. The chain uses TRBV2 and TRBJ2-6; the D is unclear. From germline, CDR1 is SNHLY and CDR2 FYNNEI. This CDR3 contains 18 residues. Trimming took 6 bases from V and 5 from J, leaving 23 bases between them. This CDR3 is CASRQWTPAMWWANVLTF. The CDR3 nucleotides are TGTGCCAGCAGACAATGGACGCCTGCCATGTGGTGGGCCAACGTCCTGACTTTC.

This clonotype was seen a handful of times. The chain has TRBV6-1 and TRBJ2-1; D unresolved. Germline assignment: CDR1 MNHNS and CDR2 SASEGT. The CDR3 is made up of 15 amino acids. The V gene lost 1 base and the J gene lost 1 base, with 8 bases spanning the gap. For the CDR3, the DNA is TGTGCCAGCAGTGAAGAGTGGGGATCCTACAATGAGCAGTTCTTC. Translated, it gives CASSEEWGSYNEQFF.

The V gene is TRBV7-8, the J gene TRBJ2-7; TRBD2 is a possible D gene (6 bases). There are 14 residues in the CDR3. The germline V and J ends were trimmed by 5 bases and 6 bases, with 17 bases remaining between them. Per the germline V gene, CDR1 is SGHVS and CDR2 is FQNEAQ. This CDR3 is CASSPTGGPFEQYF. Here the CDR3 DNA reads TGTGCCAGCAGCCCAACCGGAGGGCCGTTCGAGCAGTACTTC.

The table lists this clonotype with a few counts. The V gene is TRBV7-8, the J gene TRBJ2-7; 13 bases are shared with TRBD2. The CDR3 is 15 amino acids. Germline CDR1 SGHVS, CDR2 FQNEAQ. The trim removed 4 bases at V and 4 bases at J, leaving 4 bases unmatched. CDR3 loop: CASSSGLAGEYEQYF. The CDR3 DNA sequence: TGTGCCAGCAGCTCCGGACTAGCGGGAGAGTACGAGCAGTACTTC.